This paragraph covers one T cell receptor (beta chain) sequence. Antigen: not known. The entry originates in a study of cytomegalovirus exposure and HLA in healthy donors. About the study: Earlier, 150 million to 200 million T cells were analyzed, and 117 million unique TCR beta sequences were found among them. Study results and caveats: Common viral pathogens (according to a later analysis) appeared linked to several of the most significant clusters. Immune exposure information comprised only CMV serostatus. The authors confirmed in vitro that three CMV-associated chains were specific for CMV antigens.

In the PCR, 60 Vbeta and 13 Jbeta primers were used. TCRdb's table, derived via immunoSEQ multiplex PCR, lists solely in-frame clones and lacks some. The table lists over 150,000 clones, around 80% of them singletons, with around 2.4% in the top ten. There are 14 residues in the CDR3. Germline lookup yields CDR1 SQVTM and CDR2 ANQGSEA. V lost 4 bases and J lost 5; bases outside the gene matches: 7. This TCR was sampled from a woman aged 25 to 39 in good health and CMV-seronegative. The sample was PBMCs. The J gene is TRBJ2-5, the V gene TRBV29-1; 10 nucleotides agree with TRBD1. The CDR3 reads CSVVGTGDLETQYF. CDR3 sequence (DNA): TGCAGCGTTGTGGGGACAGGGGACTTGGAGACCCAGTACTTC.